Here is one T cell receptor beta chain with its context. Combining a sample-barcoded 5' primer with a J-beta primer mix, a second PCR ran for 7 to 11 cycles. TCRdb re-derived calls from the 5' RACE reads in MiXCR, one entry per CDR3 protein. The data contain approximately 780,000 distinct CDR3 sequences, more than 25% of them seen just once; the ten biggest clones take up approximately 2.9%. Roughly 10 milliliters of peripheral blood were drawn from each donor. This CDR3 comprises 14 residues. The junction had 4 bases not matched to a gene; V was cut back by 3 bases and J by 6 bases. This sample is drawn from a study of blood T cells in healthy people across ages. The same sample was also used in a study of T cells of mothers and their children.

The sequenced sample consisted of blood. The chain has TRBV12-3 or TRBV12-4 and TRBJ1-2, with TRBD1 matching over 10 bases. The TCR comes from a boy between 10 and 17 years old in good health. Here the CDR3 DNA reads TGTGCCAGCAGTTTGACAGGGGGCCAAGATGGCTACACCTTC. This sequence encodes CASSLTGGQDGYTF.